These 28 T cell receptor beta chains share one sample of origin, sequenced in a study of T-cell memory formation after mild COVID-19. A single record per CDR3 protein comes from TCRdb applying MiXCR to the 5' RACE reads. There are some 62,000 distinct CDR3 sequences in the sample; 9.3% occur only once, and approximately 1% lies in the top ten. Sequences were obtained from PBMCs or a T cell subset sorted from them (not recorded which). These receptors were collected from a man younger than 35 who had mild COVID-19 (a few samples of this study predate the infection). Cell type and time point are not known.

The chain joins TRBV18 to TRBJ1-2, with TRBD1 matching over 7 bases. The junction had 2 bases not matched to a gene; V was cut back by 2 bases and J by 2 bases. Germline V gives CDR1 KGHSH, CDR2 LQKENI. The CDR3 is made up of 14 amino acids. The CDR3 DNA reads TGTGCCAGCTCACCAGGGACAGAGAACTATGGCTACACCTTC. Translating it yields CASSPGTENYGYTF.

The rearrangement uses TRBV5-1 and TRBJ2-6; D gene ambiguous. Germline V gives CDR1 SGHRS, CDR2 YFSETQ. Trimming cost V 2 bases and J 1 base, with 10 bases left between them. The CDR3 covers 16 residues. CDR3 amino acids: CASSFILQSGANVLTF. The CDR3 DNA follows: TGCGCCAGCAGCTTCATCTTACAGTCTGGGGCCAACGTCCTGACTTTC.

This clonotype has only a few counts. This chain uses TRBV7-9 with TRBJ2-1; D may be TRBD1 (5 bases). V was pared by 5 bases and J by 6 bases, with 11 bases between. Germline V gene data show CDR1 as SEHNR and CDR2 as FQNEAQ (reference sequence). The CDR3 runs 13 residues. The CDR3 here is CASSDRRANEQFF. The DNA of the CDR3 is TGTGCCAGCAGCGACCGCAGGGCCAATGAGCAGTTCTTC.

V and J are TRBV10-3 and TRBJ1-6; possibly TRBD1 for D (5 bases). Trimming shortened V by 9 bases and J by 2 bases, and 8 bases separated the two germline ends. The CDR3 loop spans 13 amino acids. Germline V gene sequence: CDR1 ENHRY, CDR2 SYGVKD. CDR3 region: CAIQETYNSPLHF. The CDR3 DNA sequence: TGTGCCATACAGGAGACCTATAATTCACCCCTCCACTTT.

The CDR3 here is CASTPLRGGAKNIQYF. For the CDR3, the DNA is TGTGCCAGCACCCCTCTGAGGGGGGGAGCCAAAAACATTCAGTACTTC. This chain connects TRBV12-3 or TRBV12-4 to TRBJ2-4, with a weak D call TRBD2 (7 bases). The CDR3 is made up of 16 amino acids. Trimming took off 7 bases at V and 0 bases at J, with 16 bases between the two ends.

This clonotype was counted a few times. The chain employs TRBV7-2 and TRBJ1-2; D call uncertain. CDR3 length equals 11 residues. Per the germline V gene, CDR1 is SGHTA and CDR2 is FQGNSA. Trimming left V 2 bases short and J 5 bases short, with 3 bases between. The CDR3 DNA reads TGTGCCAGCAGCTTATCATATGGCTACACCTTC. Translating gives CASSLSYGYTF.

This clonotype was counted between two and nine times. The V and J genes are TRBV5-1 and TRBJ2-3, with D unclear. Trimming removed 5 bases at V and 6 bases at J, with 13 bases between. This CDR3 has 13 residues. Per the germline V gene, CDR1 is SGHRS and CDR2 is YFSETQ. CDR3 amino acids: CASSGSSSDTQYF. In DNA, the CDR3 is TGCGCCAGCAGTGGGTCGTCCTCGGATACGCAGTATTTT.

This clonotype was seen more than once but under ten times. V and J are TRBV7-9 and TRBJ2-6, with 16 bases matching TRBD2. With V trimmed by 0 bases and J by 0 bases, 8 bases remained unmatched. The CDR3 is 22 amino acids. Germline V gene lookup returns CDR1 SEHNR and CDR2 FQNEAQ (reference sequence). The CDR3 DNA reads TGTGCCAGCAGCTTAGCGGGACTAGCGGGGGGGCCTTGGGGCTCTGGGGCCAACGTCCTGACTTTC. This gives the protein CASSLAGLAGGPWGSGANVLTF.

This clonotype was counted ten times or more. CDR3 nucleotides: TGTGCCAGCCTCCGGGACAGGGGCGGCACTGAAGCTTTCTTT. It encodes CASLRDRGGTEAFF. This chain connects TRBV5-6 to TRBJ1-1; 10 bases line up with TRBD1. Losses at the gene ends were 7 bases for V and 4 bases for J; bases not matched to a gene: 7. CDR1 and CDR2 (germline): SGHDT, YYEEEE. The CDR3 loop spans 14 amino acids.

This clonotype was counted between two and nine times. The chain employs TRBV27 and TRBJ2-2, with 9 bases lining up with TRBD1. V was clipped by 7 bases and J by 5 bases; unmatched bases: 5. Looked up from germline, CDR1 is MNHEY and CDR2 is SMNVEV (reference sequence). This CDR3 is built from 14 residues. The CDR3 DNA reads TGTGCCAGCAACCGACAGGGGGAAACCGGGGAGCTGTTTTTT. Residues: CASNRQGETGELFF.

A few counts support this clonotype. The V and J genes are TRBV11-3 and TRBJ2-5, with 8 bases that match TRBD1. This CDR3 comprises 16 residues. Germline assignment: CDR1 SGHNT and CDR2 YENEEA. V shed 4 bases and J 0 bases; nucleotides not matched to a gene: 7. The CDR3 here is CASSSDSTGDQETQYF. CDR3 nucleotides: TGTGCCAGCAGCTCTGATTCGACAGGGGACCAAGAGACCCAGTACTTC.

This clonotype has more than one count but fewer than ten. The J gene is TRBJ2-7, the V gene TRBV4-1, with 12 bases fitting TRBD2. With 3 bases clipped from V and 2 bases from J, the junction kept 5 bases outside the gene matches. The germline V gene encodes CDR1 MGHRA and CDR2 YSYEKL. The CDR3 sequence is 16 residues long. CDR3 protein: CASSHRLAGDTYEQYF. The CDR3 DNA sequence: TGCGCCAGCAGCCACCGACTAGCGGGGGACACCTACGAGCAGTACTTC.

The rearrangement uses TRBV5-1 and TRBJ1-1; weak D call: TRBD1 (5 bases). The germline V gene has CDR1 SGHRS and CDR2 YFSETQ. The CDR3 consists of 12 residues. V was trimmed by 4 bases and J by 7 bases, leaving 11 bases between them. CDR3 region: CASSPTGYEAFF. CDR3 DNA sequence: TGCGCCAGCAGCCCCACAGGTTATGAAGCTTTCTTT.

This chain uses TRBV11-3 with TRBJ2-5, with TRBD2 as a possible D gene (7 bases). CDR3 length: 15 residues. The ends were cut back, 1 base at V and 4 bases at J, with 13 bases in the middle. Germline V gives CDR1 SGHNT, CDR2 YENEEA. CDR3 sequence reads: CASSLAGGAGETQYF. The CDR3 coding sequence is TGTGCCAGCAGCTTAGCTGGGGGGGCCGGAGAGACCCAGTACTTC.

The CDR3 loop is CASSIDRRGIGYTF. CDR3 nucleotide sequence: TGTGCCAGTAGTATAGATCGCCGAGGGATTGGCTACACCTTC. The gene calls are TRBV19 and TRBJ1-2; D is undetermined. Germline assignment: CDR1 LNHDA and CDR2 SQIVND (reference sequence). This CDR3 is 14 amino acids long. The germline V and J ends were trimmed by 0 bases and 7 bases, with 12 bases remaining between them. Together with reference TRBV19 and TRBJ1-2, the CDR3 gives the full variable domain: DGGITQSPKYLFRKEGQNVTLSCEQNLNHDAMYWYRQDPGQGLRLIYYSQIVNDFQKGDIAEGYSVSREKKESFPLTVTSAQKNPTAFYLCASSIDRRGIGYTFGSGTRLTVV.

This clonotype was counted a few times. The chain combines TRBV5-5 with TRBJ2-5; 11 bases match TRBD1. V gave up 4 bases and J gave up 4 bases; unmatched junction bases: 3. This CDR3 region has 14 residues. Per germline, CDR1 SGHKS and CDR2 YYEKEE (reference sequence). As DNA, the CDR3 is TGTGCCAGCAGCACCGGGACAGGGGGAGAGACCCAGTACTTC. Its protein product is CASSTGTGGETQYF.

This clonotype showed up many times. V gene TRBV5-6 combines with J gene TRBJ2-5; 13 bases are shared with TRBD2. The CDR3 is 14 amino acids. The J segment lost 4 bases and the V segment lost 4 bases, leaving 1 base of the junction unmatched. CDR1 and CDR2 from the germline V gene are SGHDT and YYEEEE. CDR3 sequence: CASSGTSGVETQYF. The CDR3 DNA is TGTGCCAGCAGCGGGACTAGCGGGGTAGAGACCCAGTACTTC. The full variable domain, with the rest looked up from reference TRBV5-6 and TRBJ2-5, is DAGVTQSPTHLIKTRGQQVTLRCSPKSGHDTVSWYQQALGQGPQFIFQYYEEEERQRGNFPDRFSGHQFPNYSSELNVNALLLGDSALYLCASSGTSGVETQYFGPGTRLLVL.

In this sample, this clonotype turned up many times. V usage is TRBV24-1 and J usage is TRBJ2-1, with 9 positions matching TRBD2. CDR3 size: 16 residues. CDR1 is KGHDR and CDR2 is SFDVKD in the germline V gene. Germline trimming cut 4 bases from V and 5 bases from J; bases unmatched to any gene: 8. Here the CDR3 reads CATSDIKRGDNNEQFF. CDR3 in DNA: TGTGCCACCAGTGACATTAAGCGGGGGGACAACAATGAGCAGTTCTTC.

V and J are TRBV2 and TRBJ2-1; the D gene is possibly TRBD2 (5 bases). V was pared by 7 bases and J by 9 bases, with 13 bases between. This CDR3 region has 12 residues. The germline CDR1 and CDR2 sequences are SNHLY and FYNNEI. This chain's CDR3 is CASNLGAGEQFF. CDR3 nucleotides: TGTGCCAGCAATCTGGGAGCCGGTGAGCAGTTCTTC.

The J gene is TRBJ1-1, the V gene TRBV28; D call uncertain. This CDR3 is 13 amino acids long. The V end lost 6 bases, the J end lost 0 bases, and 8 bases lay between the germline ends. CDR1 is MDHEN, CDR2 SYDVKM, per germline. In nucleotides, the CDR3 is TGTGCCAGCAGGCCGAGTTTGAACACTGAAGCTTTCTTT. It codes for CASRPSLNTEAFF. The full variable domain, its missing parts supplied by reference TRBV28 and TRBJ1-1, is DVKVTQSSRYLVKRTGEKVFLECVQDMDHENMFWYRQDPGLGLRLIYFSYDVKMKEKGDIPEGYSVSREKKERFSLILESASTNQTSMYLCASRPSLNTEAFFGQGTRLTVV.

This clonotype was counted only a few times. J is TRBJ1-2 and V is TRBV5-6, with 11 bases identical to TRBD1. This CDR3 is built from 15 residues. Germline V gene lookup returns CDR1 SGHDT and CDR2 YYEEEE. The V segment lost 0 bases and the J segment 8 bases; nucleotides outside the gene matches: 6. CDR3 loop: CASSLVGTGGEGYTF. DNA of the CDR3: TGTGCCAGCAGCTTGGTTGGGACAGGGGGAGAAGGCTACACCTTC.

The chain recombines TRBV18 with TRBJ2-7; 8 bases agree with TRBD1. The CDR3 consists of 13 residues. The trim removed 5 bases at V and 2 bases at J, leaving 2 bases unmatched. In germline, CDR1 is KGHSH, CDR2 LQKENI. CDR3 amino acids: CASSSDRAYEQYF. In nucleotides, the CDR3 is TGTGCCAGCTCATCGGACAGGGCCTACGAGCAGTACTTC.

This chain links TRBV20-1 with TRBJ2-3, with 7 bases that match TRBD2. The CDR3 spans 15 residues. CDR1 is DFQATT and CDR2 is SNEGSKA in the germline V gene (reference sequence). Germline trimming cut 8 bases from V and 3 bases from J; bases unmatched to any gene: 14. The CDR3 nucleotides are TGCAGTCCGACCCCGGGAGGATATCGTACAGATACGCAGTATTTT. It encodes CSPTPGGYRTDTQYF.

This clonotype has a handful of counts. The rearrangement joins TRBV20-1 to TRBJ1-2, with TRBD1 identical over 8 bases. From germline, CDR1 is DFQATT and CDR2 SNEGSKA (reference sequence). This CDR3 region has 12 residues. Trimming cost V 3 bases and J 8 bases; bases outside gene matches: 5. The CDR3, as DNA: TGCAGTGCTAGCAGGGGGCAAGACGGCTACACCTTC. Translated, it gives CSASRGQDGYTF.

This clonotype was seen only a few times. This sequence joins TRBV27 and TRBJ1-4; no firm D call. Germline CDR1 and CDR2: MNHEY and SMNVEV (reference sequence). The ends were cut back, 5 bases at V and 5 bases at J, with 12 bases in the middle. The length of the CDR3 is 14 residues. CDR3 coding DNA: TGTGCCAGCAGTCATGGGAACACAAATGAAAAACTGTTTTTT. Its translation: CASSHGNTNEKLFF.

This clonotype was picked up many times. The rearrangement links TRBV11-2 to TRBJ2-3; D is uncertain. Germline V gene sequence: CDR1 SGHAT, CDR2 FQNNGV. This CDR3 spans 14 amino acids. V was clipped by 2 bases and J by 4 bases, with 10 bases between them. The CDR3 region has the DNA TGTGCCAGCAGCTTAAGGATTTTGGCAGATACGCAGTATTTT. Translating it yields CASSLRILADTQYF.

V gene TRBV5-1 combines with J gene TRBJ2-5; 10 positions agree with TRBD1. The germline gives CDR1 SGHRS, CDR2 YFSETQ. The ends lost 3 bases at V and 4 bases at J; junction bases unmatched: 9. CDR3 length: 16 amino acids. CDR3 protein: CASSSTGTGEGETQYF. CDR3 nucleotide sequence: TGCGCCAGCAGCTCTACCGGGACAGGGGAGGGAGAGACCCAGTACTTC.

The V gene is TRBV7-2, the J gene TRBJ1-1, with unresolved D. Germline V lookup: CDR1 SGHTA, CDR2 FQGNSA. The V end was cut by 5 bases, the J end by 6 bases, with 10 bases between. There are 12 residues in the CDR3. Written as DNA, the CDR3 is TGTGCCAGCAGCCCTCAGAGAGCTGAAGCTTTCTTT. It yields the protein CASSPQRAEAFF.